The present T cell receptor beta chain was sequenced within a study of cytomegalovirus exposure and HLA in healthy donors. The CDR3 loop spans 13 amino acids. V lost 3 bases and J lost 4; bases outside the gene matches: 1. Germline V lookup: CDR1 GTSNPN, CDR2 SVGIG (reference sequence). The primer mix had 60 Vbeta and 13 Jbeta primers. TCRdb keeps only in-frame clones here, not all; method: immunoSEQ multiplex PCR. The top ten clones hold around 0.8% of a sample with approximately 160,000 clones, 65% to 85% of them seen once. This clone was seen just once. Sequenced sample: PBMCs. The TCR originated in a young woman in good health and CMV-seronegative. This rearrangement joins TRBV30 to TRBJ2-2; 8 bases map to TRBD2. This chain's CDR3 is CAWSGRATGELFF. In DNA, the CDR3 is TGTGCCTGGAGCGGGAGGGCCACCGGGGAGCTGTTTTTT.